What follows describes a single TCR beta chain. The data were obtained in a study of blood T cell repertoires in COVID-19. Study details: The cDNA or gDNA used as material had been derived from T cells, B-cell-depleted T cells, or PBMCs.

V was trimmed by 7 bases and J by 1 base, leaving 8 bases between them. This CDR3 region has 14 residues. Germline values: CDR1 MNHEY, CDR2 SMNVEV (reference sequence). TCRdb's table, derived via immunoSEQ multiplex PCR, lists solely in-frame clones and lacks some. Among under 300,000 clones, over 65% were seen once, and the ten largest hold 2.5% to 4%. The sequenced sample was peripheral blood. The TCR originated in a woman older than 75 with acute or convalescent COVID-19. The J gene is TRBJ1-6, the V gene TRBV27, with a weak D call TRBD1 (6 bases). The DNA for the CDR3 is TGTGCCAGCATCGGGACATCCTATAATTCACCCCTCCACTTT. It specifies CASIGTSYNSPLHF.